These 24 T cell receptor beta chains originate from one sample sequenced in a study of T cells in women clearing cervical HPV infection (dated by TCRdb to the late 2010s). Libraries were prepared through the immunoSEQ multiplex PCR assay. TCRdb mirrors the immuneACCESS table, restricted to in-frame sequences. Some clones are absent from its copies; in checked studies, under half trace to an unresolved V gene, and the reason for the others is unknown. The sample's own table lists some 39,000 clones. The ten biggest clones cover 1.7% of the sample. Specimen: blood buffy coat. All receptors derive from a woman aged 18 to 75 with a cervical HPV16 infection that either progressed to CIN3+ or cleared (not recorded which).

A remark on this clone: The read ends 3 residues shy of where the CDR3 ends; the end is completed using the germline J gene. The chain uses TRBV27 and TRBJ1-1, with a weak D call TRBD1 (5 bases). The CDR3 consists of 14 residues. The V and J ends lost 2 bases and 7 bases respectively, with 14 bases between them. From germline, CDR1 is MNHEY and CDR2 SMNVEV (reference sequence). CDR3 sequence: CASSLGAGGVEAFF. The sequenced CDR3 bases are TGTGCCAGCAGTTTAGGGGCGGGGGGGGTTGAA.

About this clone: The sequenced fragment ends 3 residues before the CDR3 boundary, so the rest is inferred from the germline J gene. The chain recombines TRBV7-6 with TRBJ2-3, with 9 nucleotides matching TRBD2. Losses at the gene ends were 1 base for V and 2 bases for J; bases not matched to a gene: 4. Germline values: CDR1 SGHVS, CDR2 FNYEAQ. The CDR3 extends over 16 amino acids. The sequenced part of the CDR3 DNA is TGTGCCAGCAGCTTAGGCGGGACTAGCAACACAGATACG. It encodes CASSLGGTSNTDT. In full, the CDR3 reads CASSLGGTSNTDTQYF.

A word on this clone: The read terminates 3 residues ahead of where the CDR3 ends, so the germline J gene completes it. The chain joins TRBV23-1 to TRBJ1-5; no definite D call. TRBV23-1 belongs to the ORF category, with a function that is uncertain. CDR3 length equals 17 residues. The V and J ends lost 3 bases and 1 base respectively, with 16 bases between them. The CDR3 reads CASSHHEGPDSNQPQHF. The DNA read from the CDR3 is TGCGCCAGCAGTCACCACGAGGGCCCTGACAGCAATCAGCCC.

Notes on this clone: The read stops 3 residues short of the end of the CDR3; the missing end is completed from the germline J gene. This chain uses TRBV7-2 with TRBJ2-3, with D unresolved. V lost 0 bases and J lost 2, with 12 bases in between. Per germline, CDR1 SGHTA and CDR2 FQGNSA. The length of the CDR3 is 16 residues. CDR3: CASSLALRTYTDTQYF. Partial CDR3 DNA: TGTGCCAGCAGCTTAGCGCTGCGAACTTACACAGATACG.

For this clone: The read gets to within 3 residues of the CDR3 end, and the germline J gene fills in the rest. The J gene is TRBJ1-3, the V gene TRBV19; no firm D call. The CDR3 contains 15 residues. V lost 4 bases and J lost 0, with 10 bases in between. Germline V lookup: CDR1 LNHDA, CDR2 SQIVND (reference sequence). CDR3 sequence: CASSRGSSSGNTIYF. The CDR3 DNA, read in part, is TGTGCCAGTAGTAGAGGGTCTTCCTCTGGAAACACC.

The sequenced CDR3 bases are TGTGCCAGCAGCCTTCGGGGTGGAGATACC. Translated, it gives CASSLRGGDT. The whole CDR3 region reads CASSLRGGDTYTF. The chain has TRBV7-3 and TRBJ1-2; D is unclear. The read falls 3 residues short of the CDR3 end, and the missing part is taken from the germline J gene. CDR3 size: 13 residues. Looked up from germline, CDR1 is SGHTA and CDR2 is FQGTGA.

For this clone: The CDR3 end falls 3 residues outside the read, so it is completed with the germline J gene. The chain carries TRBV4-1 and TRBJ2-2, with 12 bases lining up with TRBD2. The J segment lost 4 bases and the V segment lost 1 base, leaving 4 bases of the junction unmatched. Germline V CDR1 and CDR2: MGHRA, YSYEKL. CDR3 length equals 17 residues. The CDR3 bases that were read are TGCGCCAGCAGCCAAGGATCTAGCGGGGGGGTCACCGGGGAG. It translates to CASSQGSSGGVTGE. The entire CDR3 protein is CASSQGSSGGVTGELFF.

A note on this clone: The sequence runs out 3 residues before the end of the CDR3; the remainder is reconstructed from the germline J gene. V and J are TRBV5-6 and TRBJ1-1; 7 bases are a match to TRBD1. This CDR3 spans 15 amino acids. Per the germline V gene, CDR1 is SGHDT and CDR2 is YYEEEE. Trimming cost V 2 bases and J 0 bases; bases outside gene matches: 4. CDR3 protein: CASSLPGQMNTEAFF. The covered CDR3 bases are TGTGCCAGCAGCTTACCGGGACAGATGAACACTGAA.

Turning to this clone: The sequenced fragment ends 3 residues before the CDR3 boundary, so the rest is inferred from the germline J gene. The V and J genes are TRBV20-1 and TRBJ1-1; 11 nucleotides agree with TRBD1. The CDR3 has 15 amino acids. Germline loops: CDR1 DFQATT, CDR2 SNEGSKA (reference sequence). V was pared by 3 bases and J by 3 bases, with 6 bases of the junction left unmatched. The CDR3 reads CSASGTGGGDTEAFF. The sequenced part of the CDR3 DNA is TGCAGTGCTAGTGGGACAGGGGGTGGGGACACTGAA.

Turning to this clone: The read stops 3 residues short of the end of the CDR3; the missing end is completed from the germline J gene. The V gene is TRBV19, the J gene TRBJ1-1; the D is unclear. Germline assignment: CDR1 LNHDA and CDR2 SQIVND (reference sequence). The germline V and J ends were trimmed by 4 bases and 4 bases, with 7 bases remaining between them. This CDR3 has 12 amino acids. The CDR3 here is CASSTYPTEAFF. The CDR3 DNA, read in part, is TGTGCCAGTAGTACCTACCCCACTGAA.

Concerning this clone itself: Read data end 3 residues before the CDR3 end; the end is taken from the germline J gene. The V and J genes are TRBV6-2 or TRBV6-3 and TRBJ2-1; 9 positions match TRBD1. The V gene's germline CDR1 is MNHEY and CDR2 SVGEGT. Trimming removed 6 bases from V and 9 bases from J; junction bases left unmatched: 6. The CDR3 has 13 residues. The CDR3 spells CASSPGQGTEQFF. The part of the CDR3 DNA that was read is TGTGCCAGCAGCCCCGGACAGGGGACTGAG.

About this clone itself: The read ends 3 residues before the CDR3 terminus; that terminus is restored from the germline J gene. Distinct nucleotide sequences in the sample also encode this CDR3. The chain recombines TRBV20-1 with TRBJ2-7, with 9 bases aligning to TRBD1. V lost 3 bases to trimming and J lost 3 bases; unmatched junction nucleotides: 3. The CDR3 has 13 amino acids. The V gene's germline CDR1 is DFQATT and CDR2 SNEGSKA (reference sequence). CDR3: CSARRTGVYEQYF. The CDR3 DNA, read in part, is TGCAGTGCTAGGCGGACAGGGGTCTACGAG.

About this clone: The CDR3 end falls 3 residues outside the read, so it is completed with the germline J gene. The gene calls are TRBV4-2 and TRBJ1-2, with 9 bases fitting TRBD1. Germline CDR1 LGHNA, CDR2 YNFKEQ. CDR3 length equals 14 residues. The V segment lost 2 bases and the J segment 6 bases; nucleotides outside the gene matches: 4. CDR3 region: CASSQIGQGNGYTF. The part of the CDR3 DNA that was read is TGTGCCAGCAGCCAAATTGGACAGGGGAATGGC.

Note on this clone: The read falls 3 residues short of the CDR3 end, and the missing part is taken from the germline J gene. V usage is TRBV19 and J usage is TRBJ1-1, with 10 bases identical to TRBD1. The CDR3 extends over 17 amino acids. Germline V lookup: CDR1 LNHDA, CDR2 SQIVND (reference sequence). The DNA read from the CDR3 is TGTGCCAGTAGTACGACAGGGGGCAGCTCTAACAATCAGCCC. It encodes CASSTTGGSSNNQP. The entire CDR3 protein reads CASSTTGGSSNNQPAFF.

CDR3 protein: CASSPGDRLVYGQYF. The DNA read from the CDR3 is TGTGCCAGCTCACCAGGGGACAGGTTGGTGTATGGT. The chain has TRBV18 and TRBJ2-4; TRBD1 matches 8 bases. Coverage ceases 3 residues before the CDR3 finishes, and the germline J gene fills in the end. CDR1 KGHSH and CDR2 LQKENI come from the germline V gene. The CDR3 length is 15 residues.

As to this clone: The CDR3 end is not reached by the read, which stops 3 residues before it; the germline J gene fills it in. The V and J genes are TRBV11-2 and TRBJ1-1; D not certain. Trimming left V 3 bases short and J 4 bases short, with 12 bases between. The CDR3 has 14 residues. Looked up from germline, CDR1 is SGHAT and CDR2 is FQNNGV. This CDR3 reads CASSLSLSATEAFF. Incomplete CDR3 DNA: TGTGCCAGCAGCTTGAGCCTCAGCGCCACTGAA. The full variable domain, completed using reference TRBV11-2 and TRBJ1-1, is EAGVAQSPRYKIIEKRQSVAFWCNPISGHATLYWYQQILGQGPKLLIQFQNNGVVDDSQLPKDRFSAERLKGVDSTLKIQPAKLEDSAVYLCASSLSLSATEAFFGQGTRLTVV.

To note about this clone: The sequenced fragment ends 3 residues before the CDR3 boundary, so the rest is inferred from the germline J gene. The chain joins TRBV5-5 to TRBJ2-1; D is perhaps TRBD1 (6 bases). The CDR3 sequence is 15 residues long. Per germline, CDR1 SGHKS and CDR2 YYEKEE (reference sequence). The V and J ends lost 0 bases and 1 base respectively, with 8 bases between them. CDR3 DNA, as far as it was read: TGTGCCAGCAGCTTGGCAACAGGGTCCTACAATGAG. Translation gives CASSLATGSYNE. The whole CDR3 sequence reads CASSLATGSYNEQFF.

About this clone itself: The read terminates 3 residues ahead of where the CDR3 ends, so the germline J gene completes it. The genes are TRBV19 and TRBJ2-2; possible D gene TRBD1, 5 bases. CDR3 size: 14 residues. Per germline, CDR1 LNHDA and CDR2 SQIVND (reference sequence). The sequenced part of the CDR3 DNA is TGTGCCAGTACCGCGACAGCAACTAATGAAAAG. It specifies CASTATATNEK. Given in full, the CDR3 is CASTATATNEKLFF.

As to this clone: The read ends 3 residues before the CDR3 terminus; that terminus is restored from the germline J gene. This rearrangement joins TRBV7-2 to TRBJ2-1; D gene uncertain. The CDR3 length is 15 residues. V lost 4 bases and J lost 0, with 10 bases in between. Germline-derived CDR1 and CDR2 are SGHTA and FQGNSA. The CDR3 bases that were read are TGTGCCAGCAGCTCTAAAACGAGCTCCTACAATGAG. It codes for CASSSKTSSYNE. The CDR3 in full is CASSSKTSSYNEQFF.

CDR3 loop: CASSSRGQETQYF. The CDR3 bases that were read are TGTGCCAGCAGCTCCCGGGGCCAAGAGACC. V gene TRBV5-4 combines with J gene TRBJ2-5, with D maybe TRBD2 (5 bases). The DNA ends 3 residues before the CDR3 does, and the rest of the CDR3 is filled in from the germline J gene. The CDR3 loop spans 13 amino acids. Trimming removed 3 bases at V and 1 base at J, with 7 bases between. Looked up from germline, CDR1 is SGHNT and CDR2 is YYREEE (reference sequence).

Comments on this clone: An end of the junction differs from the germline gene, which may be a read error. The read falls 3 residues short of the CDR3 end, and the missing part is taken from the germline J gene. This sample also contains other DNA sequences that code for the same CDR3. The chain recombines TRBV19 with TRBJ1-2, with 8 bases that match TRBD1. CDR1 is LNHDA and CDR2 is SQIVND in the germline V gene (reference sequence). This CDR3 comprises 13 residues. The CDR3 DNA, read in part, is TGTGCAAGTAGAGGGGCACAGGGGGGTGGC. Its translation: CASRGAQGGG. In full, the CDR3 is CASRGAQGGGYTF.

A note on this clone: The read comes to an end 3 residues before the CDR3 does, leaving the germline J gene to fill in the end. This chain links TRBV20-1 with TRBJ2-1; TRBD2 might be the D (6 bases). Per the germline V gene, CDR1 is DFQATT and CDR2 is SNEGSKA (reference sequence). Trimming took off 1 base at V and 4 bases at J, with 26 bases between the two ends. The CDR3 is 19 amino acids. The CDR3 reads CSARGHLTKGVADYNEQFF. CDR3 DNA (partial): TGCAGTGCTAGAGGTCATCTCACCAAAGGGGTAGCGGATTACAATGAG.

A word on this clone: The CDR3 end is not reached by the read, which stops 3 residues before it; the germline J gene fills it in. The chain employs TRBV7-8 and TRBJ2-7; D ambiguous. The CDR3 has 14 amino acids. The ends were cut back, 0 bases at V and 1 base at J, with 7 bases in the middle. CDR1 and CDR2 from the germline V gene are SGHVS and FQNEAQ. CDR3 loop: CASSLAPGSYEQYF. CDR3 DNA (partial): TGTGCCAGCAGCTTAGCCCCCGGTTCCTACGAG.

The CDR3 region is CASSADRSSYNSPLFF. The DNA read from the CDR3 is TGTGCCAGCAGTGCGGACAGAAGCTCCTATAATTCACCG. This rearrangement joins TRBV2 to TRBJ2-2, with D possibly matching TRBD1 (6 bases). The CDR3 end lies 3 residues beyond the end of the read and is filled in from the germline J gene. In germline, CDR1 is SNHLY, CDR2 FYNNEI. The CDR3 contains 16 residues.